Below, 19 T cell receptor beta chains from the same sample are listed, as sequenced in a study of cytomegalovirus exposure and HLA in healthy donors. 13 Jbeta primers and 60 Vbeta primers were used for the PCR. The method was immunoSEQ multiplex PCR; TCRdb's version includes in-frame clones alone and lacks a portion of them. The sample lists some 200,000 clones, about 81% occurring once. The sample was PBMCs. All receptors derive from a woman aged 25 to 39 in good health and CMV-seronegative.

The chain links TRBV11-2 to TRBJ2-7; possible D gene TRBD2, 6 bases. CDR1 is SGHAT and CDR2 is FQNNGV in the germline V gene. CDR3 size: 16 residues. V lost 4 bases and J lost 0, with 16 bases in between. CDR3 nucleotides: TGTGCCAGCAGCTGGGGGGACGGCCGCTCCTCCTACGAGCAGTACTTC. This gives the protein CASSWGDGRSSYEQYF.

The chain couples TRBV10-3 to TRBJ2-1; 12 nucleotides align to TRBD2. The V gene end was trimmed by 0 bases and the J gene end by 6 bases; junction bases not matched to a gene: 0. There are 15 residues in the CDR3. Per germline, CDR1 ENHRY and CDR2 SYGVKD. CDR3 protein: CAISESTSGSNEQFF. The CDR3 nucleotides read TGTGCCATCAGTGAGTCGACTAGCGGGAGCAATGAGCAGTTCTTC.

J is TRBJ1-2 and V is TRBV29-1, with D unresolved. The CDR3 has 13 residues. Germline-derived CDR1 and CDR2 are SQVTM and ANQGSEA. Between the trimmed V and J ends, which lost 7 bases and 0 bases, there was a span of 12 bases. CDR3 sequence (DNA): TGCAGCGGGGGAGGCTATTCTAACTATGGCTACACCTTC. Protein: CSGGGYSNYGYTF.

The chain is built from TRBV6-1 and TRBJ2-7, with D tentatively TRBD1 (6 bases). Germline V gene sequence: CDR1 MNHNS, CDR2 SASEGT. V lost 4 bases to trimming and J lost 3 bases, with 7 bases between them. This CDR3 has 12 amino acids. CDR3 coding DNA: TGTGCCAGCAGTGCACAGGGCTACGAGCAGTACTTC. Residues: CASSAQGYEQYF.

The rearrangement links TRBV27 to TRBJ2-2; perhaps TRBD2 as D (6 bases). Looked up from germline, CDR1 is MNHEY and CDR2 is SMNVEV (reference sequence). This CDR3 is built from 14 residues. V lost 7 bases to trimming and J lost 6 bases, with 15 bases between them. CDR3 nucleotide sequence: TGTGCCAGCACCTTCGGGGGAAGATCCGGGGAGCTGTTTTTT. It translates to CASTFGGRSGELFF.

This clone showed up just once. J is TRBJ1-5 and V is TRBV28, with D uncertain. This CDR3 has 13 amino acids. V lost 7 bases, J lost 7 bases, and 14 bases lay in between. Germline V CDR1 and CDR2: MDHEN, SYDVKM. The CDR3 is CASIKSGSQPQHF. The CDR3 DNA sequence: TGTGCCAGCATCAAATCGGGATCCCAGCCCCAGCATTTT.

Turning to this clone: Additional DNA sequences in this sample encode the identical CDR3. The chain joins TRBV7-2 to TRBJ2-2, with TRBD2 identical over 7 bases. Germline V gene lookup returns CDR1 SGHTA and CDR2 FQGNSA. This CDR3 comprises 16 residues. The trim removed 0 bases at V and 2 bases at J, leaving 3 bases unmatched. CDR3 residues: CASSLAQRGNTGELFF. In nucleotides, the CDR3 is TGTGCCAGCAGCTTAGCGCAGCGGGGTAACACCGGGGAGCTGTTTTTT.

The chain joins TRBV6-1 to TRBJ2-7; D is uncertain. CDR3 length equals 13 residues. Per the germline V gene, CDR1 is MNHNS and CDR2 is SASEGT. V lost 3 bases, J lost 4 bases, and 10 bases lay in between. The chain's CDR3 is CASSDRPGYEQYF. The CDR3 DNA reads TGTGCCAGCAGTGACAGGCCCGGTTACGAGCAGTACTTC.

J is TRBJ2-3 and V is TRBV9, with 15 bases fitting TRBD2. The CDR3 sequence is 19 residues long. The V segment lost 4 bases and the J segment 2 bases; nucleotides outside the gene matches: 11. Looked up from germline, CDR1 is SGDLS and CDR2 is YYNGEE. The CDR3 bases are TGTGCCAGCAGCACGGGACTAGCGGGAGGTGCCACATTCACAGATACGCAGTATTTT. It yields the protein CASSTGLAGGATFTDTQYF. The full variable domain, in which reference TRBV9 and TRBJ2-3 provide the parts outside the CDR3, is DSGVTQTPKHLITATGQRVTLRCSPRSGDLSVYWYQQSLDQGLQFLIQYYNGEERAKGNILERFSAQQFPDLHSELNLSSLELGDSALYFCASSTGLAGGATFTDTQYFGPGTRLTVL.

V and J are TRBV4-3 and TRBJ2-4; possible D gene TRBD2, 5 bases. Trimming removed 0 bases at V and 0 bases at J, with 9 bases between. CDR1 and CDR2 from the germline V gene are LGHNA and YSLEER. The CDR3 runs to 16 residues. The CDR3 nucleotides are TGCGCCAGCAGCCAAGATCACGGACTAGCCAAAAACATTCAGTACTTC. Translating it yields CASSQDHGLAKNIQYF.

The chain couples TRBV28 to TRBJ2-7, with 12 bases identical to TRBD1. CDR1 is MDHEN and CDR2 is SYDVKM in the germline V gene. V lost 5 bases, J lost 1 base, and 9 bases stayed unmatched. The CDR3 sequence is 17 residues long. CDR3 residues: CASSPPGTGGQSYEQYF. CDR3 nucleotides: TGTGCCAGCAGTCCCCCCGGGACAGGGGGCCAGTCCTACGAGCAGTACTTC.

The chain combines TRBV27 with TRBJ2-2; 8 bases are shared with TRBD1. The CDR3 has 14 residues. Germline V gives CDR1 MNHEY, CDR2 SMNVEV (reference sequence). Germline trimming cut 6 bases from V and 7 bases from J; bases unmatched to any gene: 7. This CDR3 reads CASSRGQGIGELFF. CDR3 DNA: TGTGCCAGCAGCCGAGGACAGGGTATCGGGGAGCTGTTTTTT.

The V gene is TRBV5-1, the J gene TRBJ2-2; D remains ambiguous. There are 13 residues in the CDR3. Germline V lookup: CDR1 SGHRS, CDR2 YFSETQ. V was shortened by 3 bases and J by 7 bases, with 10 bases between the two germline ends. In nucleotides, the CDR3 is TGCGCCAGCAGCTCACTTCAGGACGGGGAGCTGTTTTTT. It yields the protein CASSSLQDGELFF.

The chain links TRBV5-6 to TRBJ2-7; TRBD2 matches 10 bases. The CDR3 totals 15 residues. After removal of 2 bases from V and 4 bases from J, the junction contained 6 bases not matched to a gene. Germline V CDR1 and CDR2: SGHDT, YYEEEE. CDR3 in DNA: TGTGCCAGCAGCTTCGGCGGGACTAGCGCATACGAGCAGTACTTC. Translated, it gives CASSFGGTSAYEQYF.

This clone was seen a few times. The chain uses TRBV18 and TRBJ2-5; a possible D gene is TRBD1 (5 bases). Per the germline V gene, CDR1 is KGHSH and CDR2 is LQKENI. V shed 6 bases and J shed 5 bases, with 13 bases lying between them. The CDR3 runs 13 residues. CDR3 sequence: CASSPRVRETQYF. For the CDR3, the DNA is TGTGCCAGCTCCCCCAGGGTCAGGGAGACCCAGTACTTC. The whole variable domain, remainder taken from reference TRBV18 and TRBJ2-5, is NAGVMQNPRHLVRRRGQEARLRCSPMKGHSHVYWYRQLPEEGLKFMVYLQKENIIDESGMPKERFSAEFPKEGPSILRIQQVVRGDSAAYFCASSPRVRETQYFGPGTRLLVL.

The chain couples TRBV9 to TRBJ2-3; possibly TRBD2 for D (6 bases). With 2 bases removed from V and 2 bases from J, the gap between germline ends came to 12 bases. Germline assignment: CDR1 SGDLS and CDR2 YYNGEE. The CDR3 is 15 amino acids. The CDR3 sequence is CASSVGRDFTDTQYF. CDR3 DNA sequence: TGTGCCAGCAGCGTGGGGCGGGACTTCACAGATACGCAGTATTTT.

J is TRBJ2-6 and V is TRBV28, with 7 positions matching TRBD1. CDR1 and CDR2 (germline): MDHEN, SYDVKM. The ends lost 4 bases at V and 2 bases at J; junction bases unmatched: 5. The CDR3 spans 16 residues. Written as DNA, the CDR3 is TGTGCCAGCAGTTCACCCCAGGGGGCTGGGGCCAACGTCCTGACTTTC. Protein: CASSSPQGAGANVLTF. Variable domain in full (rest from reference TRBV28 and TRBJ2-6): DVKVTQSSRYLVKRTGEKVFLECVQDMDHENMFWYRQDPGLGLRLIYFSYDVKMKEKGDIPEGYSVSREKKERFSLILESASTNQTSMYLCASSSPQGAGANVLTFGAGSRLTVL.

Points on this clone: A junction end diverges from the germline sequence, so it may reflect a read error. J is TRBJ1-1 and V is TRBV7-9, with a tentative D call TRBD1 (6 bases). The V gene's germline CDR1 is SEHNR and CDR2 FQNEAQ (reference sequence). The CDR3 runs to 16 residues. Written as DNA, the CDR3 is TGTTCCAGCAGCTTACAGGGAAACCCCGCAGGCGCTGAAGCTTTCTTT. It encodes CSSSLQGNPAGAEAFF.

The chain is built from TRBV2 and TRBJ1-1; no clear D. Trimming took 1 base from V and 3 from J, leaving 6 bases between them. The CDR3 is 13 residues long. CDR1 is SNHLY and CDR2 is FYNNEI in the germline V gene. The CDR3 DNA reads as TGTGCCAGCAGTGAAGTCCTAGACACTGAAGCTTTCTTT. This codes for CASSEVLDTEAFF.